This T cell receptor (beta chain) was documented in a study of CD8+ T cells in alopecia areata. Trimming stripped 2 bases from V and 5 bases from J, with 9 bases between. This CDR3 contains 13 residues. Germline V gene lookup returns CDR1 MNHNY and CDR2 SVGAGI (reference sequence). RNA was isolated and reverse transcribed to cDNA, the sequencing template. Assay used: immunoSEQ multiplex PCR; TCRdb lists only in-frame clones, some missing. The repertoire holds fewer than 350,000 clones, with 58% as singletons. Treatment specified: oral pan-JAK inhibitor, 5-10 mg twice daily. Lesional scalp tissue (obtained by punch biopsy) and peripheral blood were collected from alopecia areata patients.

The receptor comes from a human donor with alopecia areata. The source material was CD4+ T cells sorted from blood, sampled at week 24, from a patient treated with tofacitinib. The V gene is TRBV6-6, the J gene TRBJ2-5; D uncertain. The CDR3 loop reads CASSYPPWETQYF. The CDR3 DNA reads as TGTGCCAGCAGTTACCCCCCGTGGGAGACCCAGTACTTC.